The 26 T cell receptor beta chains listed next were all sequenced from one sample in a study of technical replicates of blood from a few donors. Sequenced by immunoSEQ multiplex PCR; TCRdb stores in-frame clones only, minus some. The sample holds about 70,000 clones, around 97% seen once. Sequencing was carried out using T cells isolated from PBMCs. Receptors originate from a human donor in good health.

CDR3 bases: TGCGCCAGCAGCCAAGAGGGGGGTGGCACAGATACGCAGTATTTT. Translation gives CASSQEGGGTDTQYF. This sequence joins TRBV4-1 and TRBJ2-3; possible D gene TRBD2, 6 bases. In germline, CDR1 is MGHRA, CDR2 YSYEKL. V was clipped by 0 bases and J by 1 base, with 8 bases between them. The CDR3 runs 15 residues.

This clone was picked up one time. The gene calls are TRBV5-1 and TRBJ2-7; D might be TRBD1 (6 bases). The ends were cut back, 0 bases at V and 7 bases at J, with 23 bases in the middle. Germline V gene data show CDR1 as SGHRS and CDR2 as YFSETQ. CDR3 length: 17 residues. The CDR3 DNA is TGCGCCAGCAGCTTGGTGGGGGCCGGTTCCTTGGGGTGGGAGCAGTACTTC. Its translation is CASSLVGAGSLGWEQYF.

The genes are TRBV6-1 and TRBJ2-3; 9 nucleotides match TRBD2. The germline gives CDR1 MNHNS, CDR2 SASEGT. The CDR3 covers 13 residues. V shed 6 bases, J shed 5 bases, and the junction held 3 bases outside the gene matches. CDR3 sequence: CASRTSGGDTQYF. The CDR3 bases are TGTGCCAGCAGGACTAGCGGAGGAGATACGCAGTATTTT.

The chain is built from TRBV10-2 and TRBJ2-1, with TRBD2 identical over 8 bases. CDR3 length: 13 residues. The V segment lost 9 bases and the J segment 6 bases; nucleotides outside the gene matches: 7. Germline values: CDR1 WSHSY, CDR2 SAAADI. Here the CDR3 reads CASEAGTSNEQFF. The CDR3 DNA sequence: TGCGCCAGTGAAGCGGGGACTAGCAATGAGCAGTTCTTC.

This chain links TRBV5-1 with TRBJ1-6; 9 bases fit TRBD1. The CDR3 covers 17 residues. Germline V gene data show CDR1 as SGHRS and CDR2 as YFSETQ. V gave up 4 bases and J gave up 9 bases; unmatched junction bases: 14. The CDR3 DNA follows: TGCGCCAGCAGCCCCCTCGATCCCACAGGGGGCGGTTCACCCCTCCACTTT. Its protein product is CASSPLDPTGGGSPLHF.

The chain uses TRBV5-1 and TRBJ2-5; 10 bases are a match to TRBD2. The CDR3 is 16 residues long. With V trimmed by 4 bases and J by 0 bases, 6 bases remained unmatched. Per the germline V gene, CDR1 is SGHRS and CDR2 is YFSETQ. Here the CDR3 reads CASSPGTSANQETQYF. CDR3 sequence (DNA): TGCGCCAGCAGCCCAGGGACTAGCGCAAACCAAGAGACCCAGTACTTC.

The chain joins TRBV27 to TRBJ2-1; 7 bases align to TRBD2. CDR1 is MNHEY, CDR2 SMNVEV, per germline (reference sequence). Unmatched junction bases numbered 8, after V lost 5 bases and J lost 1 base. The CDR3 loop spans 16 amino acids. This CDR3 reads CASSRSGGSSYNEQFF. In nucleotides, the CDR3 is TGTGCCAGCAGTCGATCGGGCGGGAGTTCCTACAATGAGCAGTTCTTC.

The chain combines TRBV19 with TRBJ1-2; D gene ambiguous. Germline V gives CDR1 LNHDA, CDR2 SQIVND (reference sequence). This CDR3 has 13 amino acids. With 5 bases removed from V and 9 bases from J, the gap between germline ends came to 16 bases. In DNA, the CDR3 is TGTGCCAGTAGTTGGGGTATGACTATGAGCTACACCTTC. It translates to CASSWGMTMSYTF.

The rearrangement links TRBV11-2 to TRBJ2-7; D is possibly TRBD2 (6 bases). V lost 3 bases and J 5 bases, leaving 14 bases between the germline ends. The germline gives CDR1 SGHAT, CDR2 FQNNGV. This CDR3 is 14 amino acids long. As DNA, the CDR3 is TGTGCCAGCAGCTTGAGCCGGGACTTTCACGAGCAGTACTTC. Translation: CASSLSRDFHEQYF.

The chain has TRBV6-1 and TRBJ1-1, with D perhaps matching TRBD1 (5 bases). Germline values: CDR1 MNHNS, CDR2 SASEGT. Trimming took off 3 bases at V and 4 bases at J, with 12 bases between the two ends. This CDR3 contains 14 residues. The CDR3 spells CASSEGQTFTEAFF. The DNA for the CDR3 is TGTGCCAGCAGTGAGGGGCAGACTTTCACTGAAGCTTTCTTT.

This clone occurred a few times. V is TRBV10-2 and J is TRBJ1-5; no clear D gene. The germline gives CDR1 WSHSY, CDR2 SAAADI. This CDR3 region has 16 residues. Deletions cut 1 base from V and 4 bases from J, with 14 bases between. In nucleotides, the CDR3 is TGCGCCAGCAGTGAGTTGATCGGCAGGATTAATCAGCCCCAGCATTTT. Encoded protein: CASSELIGRINQPQHF.

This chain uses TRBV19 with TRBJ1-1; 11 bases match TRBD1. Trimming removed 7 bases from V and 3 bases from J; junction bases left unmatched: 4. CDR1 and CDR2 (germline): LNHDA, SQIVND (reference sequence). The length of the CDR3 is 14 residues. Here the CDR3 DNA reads TGTGCCAGTATGGACAGGGGGCGGTACACTGAAGCTTTCTTT. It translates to CASMDRGRYTEAFF.

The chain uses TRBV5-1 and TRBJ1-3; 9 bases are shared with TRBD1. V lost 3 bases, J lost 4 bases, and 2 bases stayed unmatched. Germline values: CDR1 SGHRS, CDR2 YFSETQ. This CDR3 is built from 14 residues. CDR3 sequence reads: CASSSTGGGNTIYF. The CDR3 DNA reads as TGCGCCAGCAGCTCAACAGGGGGCGGAAACACCATATATTTT.

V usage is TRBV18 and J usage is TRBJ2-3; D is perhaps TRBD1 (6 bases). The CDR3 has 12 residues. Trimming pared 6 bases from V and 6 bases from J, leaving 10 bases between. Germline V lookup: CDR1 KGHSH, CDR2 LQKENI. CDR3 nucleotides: TGTGCCAGCTCCTATACAGGGGATACGCAGTATTTT. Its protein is CASSYTGDTQYF.

CDR3: CASRGTGGNTIYF. For the CDR3, the DNA is TGTGCCAGTAGGGGGACAGGTGGAAACACCATATATTTT. The V call is TRBV19, the J call TRBJ1-3; 8 bases match TRBD1. The germline V gene has CDR1 LNHDA and CDR2 SQIVND (reference sequence). V was pared by 6 bases and J by 3 bases, with 1 base of the junction left unmatched. The CDR3 extends over 13 amino acids.

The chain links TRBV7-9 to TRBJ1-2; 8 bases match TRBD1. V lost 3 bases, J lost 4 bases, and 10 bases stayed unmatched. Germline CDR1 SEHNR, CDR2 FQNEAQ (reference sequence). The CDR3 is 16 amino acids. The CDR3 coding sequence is TGTGCCAGCAGCTTTTTGGACAGGGTTGATGCCTATGGCTACACCTTC. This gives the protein CASSFLDRVDAYGYTF.

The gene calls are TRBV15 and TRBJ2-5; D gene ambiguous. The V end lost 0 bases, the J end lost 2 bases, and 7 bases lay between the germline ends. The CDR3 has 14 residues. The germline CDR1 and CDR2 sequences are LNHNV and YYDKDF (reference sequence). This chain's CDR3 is CATSREGGQETQYF. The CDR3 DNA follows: TGTGCCACCAGCAGAGAAGGCGGACAAGAGACCCAGTACTTC.

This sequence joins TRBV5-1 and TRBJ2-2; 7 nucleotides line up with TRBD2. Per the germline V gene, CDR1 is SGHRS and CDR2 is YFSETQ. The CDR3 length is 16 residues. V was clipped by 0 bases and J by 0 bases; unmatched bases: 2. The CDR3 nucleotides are TGCGCCAGCAGCTTGGGGGAGGGAACGAACACCGGGGAGCTGTTTTTT. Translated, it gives CASSLGEGTNTGELFF.

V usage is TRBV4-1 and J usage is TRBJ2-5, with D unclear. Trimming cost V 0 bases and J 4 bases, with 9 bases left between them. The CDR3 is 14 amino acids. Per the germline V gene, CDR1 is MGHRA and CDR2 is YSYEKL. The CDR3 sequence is CASSQDPNSETQYF. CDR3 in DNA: TGCGCCAGCAGCCAAGATCCCAACTCAGAGACCCAGTACTTC.

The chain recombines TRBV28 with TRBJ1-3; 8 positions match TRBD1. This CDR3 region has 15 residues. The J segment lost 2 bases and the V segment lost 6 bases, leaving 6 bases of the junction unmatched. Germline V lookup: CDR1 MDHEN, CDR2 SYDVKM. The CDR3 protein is CASRTQGAAGNTIYF. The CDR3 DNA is TGTGCCAGCAGAACTCAGGGGGCGGCTGGAAACACCATATATTTT.

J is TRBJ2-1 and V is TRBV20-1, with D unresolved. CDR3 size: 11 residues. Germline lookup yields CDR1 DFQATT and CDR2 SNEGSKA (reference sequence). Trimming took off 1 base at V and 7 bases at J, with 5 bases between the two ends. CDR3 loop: CSARVVNEQFF. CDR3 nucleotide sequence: TGCAGTGCTAGAGTCGTGAATGAGCAGTTCTTC.

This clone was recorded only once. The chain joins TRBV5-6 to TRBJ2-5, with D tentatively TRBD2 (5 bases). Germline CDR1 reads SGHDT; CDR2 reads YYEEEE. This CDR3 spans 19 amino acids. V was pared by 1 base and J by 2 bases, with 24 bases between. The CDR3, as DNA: TGTGCCAGCAGCTTGATCTTCCCTACCGAGGGCCGGGTGCAAGAGACCCAGTACTTC. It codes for CASSLIFPTEGRVQETQYF.

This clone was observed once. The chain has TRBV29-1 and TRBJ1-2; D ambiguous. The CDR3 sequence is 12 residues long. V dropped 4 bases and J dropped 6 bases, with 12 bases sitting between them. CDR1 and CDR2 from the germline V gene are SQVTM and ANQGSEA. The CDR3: CSVVSQAHGYTF. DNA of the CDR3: TGCAGCGTTGTATCGCAGGCCCATGGCTACACCTTC.

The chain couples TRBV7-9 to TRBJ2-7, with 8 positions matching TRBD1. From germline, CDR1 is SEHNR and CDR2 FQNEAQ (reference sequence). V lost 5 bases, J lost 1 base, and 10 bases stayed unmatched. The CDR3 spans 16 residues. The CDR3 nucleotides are TGTGCCAGCAGCACCCTGGACAGGGAGAGATCCTACGAGCAGTACTTC. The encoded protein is CASSTLDRERSYEQYF.

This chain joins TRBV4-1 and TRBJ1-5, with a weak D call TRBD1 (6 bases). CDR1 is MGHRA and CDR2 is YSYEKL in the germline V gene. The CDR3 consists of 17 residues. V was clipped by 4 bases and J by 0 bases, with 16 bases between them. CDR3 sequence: CASSRAKTGVSNQPQHF. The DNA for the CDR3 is TGCGCCAGCAGCCGAGCCAAGACAGGAGTTAGCAATCAGCCCCAGCATTTT.

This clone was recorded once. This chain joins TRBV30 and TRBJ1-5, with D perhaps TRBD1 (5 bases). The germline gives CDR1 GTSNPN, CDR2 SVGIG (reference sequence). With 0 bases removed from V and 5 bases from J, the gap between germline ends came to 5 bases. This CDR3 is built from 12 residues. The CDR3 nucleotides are TGTGCCTGGAGTGTAGGGGATCAGCCCCAGCATTTT. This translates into CAWSVGDQPQHF. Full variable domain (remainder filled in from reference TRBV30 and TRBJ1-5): SQTIHQWPATLVQPVGSPLSLECTVEGTSNPNLYWYRQAAGRGLQLLFYSVGIGQISSEVPQNLSASRPQDRQFILSSKKLLLSDSGFYLCAWSVGDQPQHFGDGTRLSIL.